The 30 T cell receptor beta chains presented below share a single source sample, sequenced in a study of regulatory T cells in long-lasting Graves disease. Researchers made TCR beta libraries by using iRepertoire HTBI primers and running Arm-PCR on CDR3 regions. TCRdb itself ran the multiplex PCR reads through MiXCR, one entry per CDR3 protein. The data show 550,000 to 650,000 distinct CDR3 sequences, with 15% to 20% seen just once and 12% held by the top ten. The time point here: newly diagnosed GD, antithyroid drugs for less than 3 months. Preparation of the TCR library used RNA extracted from PBMCs. These sequences were also reported in another study, on T cells in Graves' hyperthyroidism and ophthalmopathy.

The sequenced sample was peripheral blood mononuclear cells (PBMCs), obtained at new diagnosis, from a patient treated with antithyroid drugs. These receptors all come from a man aged 18 to 30 with Graves disease.

This clonotype was counted at least ten times. The J gene is TRBJ2-3, the V gene TRBV3-1; D might be TRBD1 or TRBD2, each matching 5 bases. The CDR3 runs to 12 residues. Deletions cut 4 bases from V and 6 bases from J, with 8 bases between. In germline, CDR1 is LGHDT, CDR2 YNNKEL (reference sequence). CDR3 in amino acids: CASSRGKDTQYF. The DNA of the CDR3 is TGTGCCAGCAGCCGGGGGAAGGATACGCAGTATTTT.

This clonotype has at least ten counts. This chain uses TRBV10-3 with TRBJ2-3; a weak D match, TRBD1 (5 bases). The CDR3 has 14 residues. Germline CDR1 reads ENHRY; CDR2 reads SYGVKD. The V gene lost 3 bases and the J gene lost 8 bases, with 15 bases spanning the gap. CDR3 sequence (DNA): TGTGCCATCAGTGACAGGACAAGCTCGGGTACGCAGTATTTT. This codes for CAISDRTSSGTQYF.

This clonotype has ten or more counts. The genes are TRBV12-3 or TRBV12-4 and TRBJ2-5, with 11 positions matching TRBD1. There are 14 residues in the CDR3. V lost 1 base, J lost 9 bases, and 4 bases stayed unmatched. CDR3 DNA: TGTGCCAGCAGTTTAGGTTTGGGACAGGGGGCCCAGTACTTC. Translating gives CASSLGLGQGAQYF.

The chain recombines TRBV5-4 with TRBJ2-5, with a possible D match to TRBD2 (6 bases). The CDR3 extends over 16 amino acids. Trimming pared 3 bases from V and 4 bases from J, leaving 19 bases between. CDR1 is SGHNT, CDR2 YYREEE, per germline (reference sequence). In DNA, the CDR3 is TGTGCCAGCAGCTCCGGGACTCCGGAACTCCTAGAGACCCAGTACTTC. Amino acid sequence: CASSSGTPELLETQYF. Using reference TRBV5-4 and TRBJ2-5 for the parts outside the CDR3, the full variable domain is ETGVTQSPTHLIKTRGQQVTLRCSSQSGHNTVSWYQQALGQGPQFIFQYYREEENGRGNFPPRFSGLQFPNYSSELNVNALELDDSALYLCASSSGTPELLETQYFGPGTRLLVL.

In its sample, this clonotype was seen many times. J is TRBJ2-3 and V is TRBV20-1; D call uncertain. V lost 3 bases to trimming and J lost 1 base, with 11 bases between them. The CDR3 loop spans 14 amino acids. Looked up from germline, CDR1 is DFQATT and CDR2 is SNEGSKA (reference sequence). The CDR3 loop is CSARQLFGTDTQYF. DNA for the CDR3: TGCAGTGCTAGGCAACTTTTTGGCACAGATACGCAGTATTTT.

This clonotype was seen many times. V is TRBV5-1 and J is TRBJ2-7; D call uncertain. The CDR3 spans 11 residues. Germline V lookup: CDR1 SGHRS, CDR2 YFSETQ. Trimming shortened V by 7 bases and J by 1 base, and 6 bases separated the two germline ends. The CDR3 sequence: CASPGSYEQYF. The CDR3 bases are TGCGCCAGCCCTGGGTCCTACGAGCAGTACTTC.

The chain uses TRBV2 and TRBJ2-1; TRBD2 aligns across 10 bases. V was clipped by 2 bases and J by 8 bases; unmatched bases: 15. Per germline, CDR1 SNHLY and CDR2 FYNNEI. This CDR3 comprises 18 residues. CDR3 bases: TGTGCCAGCAGTGAAAGCGCAGATTCCGCTAGCGGGAGTTATGAGCAGTTCTTC. Its protein is CASSESADSASGSYEQFF.

This clonotype was counted between two and nine times. The rearrangement links TRBV6-2 or TRBV6-3 to TRBJ1-1; tentatively, D is TRBD1 (6 bases). Trimming pared 4 bases from V and 5 bases from J, leaving 17 bases between. The CDR3 consists of 15 residues. Germline V gives CDR1 MNHEY, CDR2 SVGEGT. The CDR3 region has the DNA TGTGCCAGCAGTTCGGGGGCGGGGTCGGGGACTGAAGCTTTCTTT. Amino acids: CASSSGAGSGTEAFF.

The rearrangement joins TRBV5-1 to TRBJ1-5; TRBD1 might be the D (6 bases). V lost 3 bases to trimming and J lost 7 bases, with 14 bases between them. The CDR3 runs to 14 residues. Germline V gene data show CDR1 as SGHRS and CDR2 as YFSETQ. Written as DNA, the CDR3 is TGCGCCAGCAGCTCAGGGGCTTTAGAACAGCCCCAGCATTTT. It encodes CASSSGALEQPQHF.

This clonotype was recorded at least ten times. The chain joins TRBV13 to TRBJ1-5; 11 bases are shared with TRBD1. J was trimmed by 6 bases and V by 4 bases; bases with no gene match: 8. The germline V gene encodes CDR1 PRHDT and CDR2 FYEKMQ (reference sequence). The CDR3 extends over 16 amino acids. The CDR3 sequence: CASSYQDRGRIQPQHF. The CDR3 coding sequence is TGTGCCAGCAGCTACCAGGACAGGGGGCGCATTCAGCCCCAGCATTTT.

In this sample, this clonotype turned up many times. The V gene is TRBV28, the J gene TRBJ2-7, with 10 nucleotides matching TRBD2. Germline CDR1 is MDHEN and CDR2 is SYDVKM. The CDR3 loop spans 16 amino acids. V was pared by 2 bases and J by 2 bases, with 6 bases of the junction left unmatched. The chain's CDR3 is CASSLGSSGRAYEQYF. The CDR3 nucleotides read TGTGCCAGCAGTTTAGGGTCGAGCGGGAGGGCCTACGAGCAGTACTTC.

This clonotype was counted between two and nine times. Here the CDR3 DNA reads TGCGCCAGCAGCCAAACTCGACAGAGCTCCTACGAGCAGTACTTC. As protein: CASSQTRQSSYEQYF. The chain recombines TRBV4-1 with TRBJ2-7; TRBD1 might be the D (5 bases). The germline CDR1 and CDR2 sequences are MGHRA and YSYEKL. Trimming left V 2 bases short and J 0 bases short, with 11 bases between. This CDR3 comprises 15 residues.

The chain employs TRBV5-1 and TRBJ2-7, with TRBD1 matching over 12 bases. CDR1 and CDR2 from the germline V gene are SGHRS and YFSETQ. The trim removed 3 bases at V and 7 bases at J, leaving 5 bases unmatched. The CDR3 runs 14 residues. The CDR3 nucleotides read TGCGCCAGCAGCTCCGGGACAGGGGGCTTGGAGCAGTACTTC. It yields the protein CASSSGTGGLEQYF.

This clonotype showed up many times. The chain carries TRBV12-3 or TRBV12-4 and TRBJ2-7, with 7 bases matching TRBD2. V shed 7 bases, J shed 6 bases, and the junction held 9 bases outside the gene matches. The CDR3 has 13 residues. The CDR3 bases are TGTGCCAGCAAAACGCGGGAGTTGGGCGAGCAGTACTTC. Protein: CASKTRELGEQYF.

This clonotype was found many times. This chain connects TRBV12-3 or TRBV12-4 to TRBJ2-7; no clear D. This CDR3 is 11 amino acids long. V was clipped by 8 bases and J by 6 bases, with 11 bases between them. CDR3 coding DNA: TGTGCCAGCGGGGAAGGGTTCGAGCAGTACTTC. Translating gives CASGEGFEQYF.

In the case of this clonotype: A much bigger clone sits one base away, suggesting this may be a read error. The chain employs TRBV28 and TRBJ1-1; tentative D call: TRBD1 (6 bases). There are 13 residues in the CDR3. The V end lost 1 base, the J end lost 9 bases, and 12 bases lay between the germline ends. Germline values: CDR1 MDHEN, CDR2 SYDVKM. CDR3 in DNA: TGTGCCAGCAGTTTATCAGGGGATGCTAAAGCTTTCTTT. It translates to CASSLSGDAKAFF.

The chain couples TRBV29-1 to TRBJ1-1; 7 bases line up with TRBD1. The CDR3 consists of 14 residues. Germline V gene sequence: CDR1 SQVTM, CDR2 ANQGSEA. The trim removed 7 bases at V and 0 bases at J, leaving 8 bases unmatched. Here the CDR3 DNA reads TGCAGCGCACACAAGACAGGGATGAACACTGAAGCTTTCTTT. Translated, it gives CSAHKTGMNTEAFF. Together with reference TRBV29-1 and TRBJ1-1, the CDR3 gives the full variable domain: SAVISQKPSRDICQRGTSLTIQCQVDSQVTMMFWYRQQPGQSLTLIATANQGSEATYESGFVIDKFPISRPNLTFSTLTVSNMSPEDSSIYLCSAHKTGMNTEAFFGQGTRLTVV.

The table lists this clonotype with a count of one. Given the absence of the conserved phenylalanine or tryptophan at the CDR3 end, a read error is likely. The rearrangement links TRBV18 to TRBJ2-3, with 11 bases that match TRBD2. CDR1 KGHSH and CDR2 LQKENI come from the germline V gene. The CDR3 runs to 15 residues. V was pared by 4 bases and J by 1 base, with 1 base of the junction left unmatched. The CDR3 DNA is TGTGCCAGCTCACTGGGACTAGCGGGCACAGATACGCAGTATTGT. It yields the protein CASSLGLAGTDTQYC.

This clonotype was detected a few times. The rearrangement joins TRBV7-9 to TRBJ1-2; possible D gene TRBD1, 5 bases. V dropped 2 bases and J dropped 0 bases, with 19 bases sitting between them. This CDR3 contains 18 residues. The germline CDR1 and CDR2 sequences are SEHNR and FQNEAQ (reference sequence). The CDR3 sequence: CASSLYTSPREANYGYTF. As DNA, the CDR3 is TGTGCCAGCAGCTTATATACCTCACCCAGGGAGGCTAACTATGGCTACACCTTC.

The chain employs TRBV18 and TRBJ2-1, with 7 nucleotides matching TRBD1. The V gene end was trimmed by 4 bases and the J gene end by 1 base; junction bases not matched to a gene: 4. This CDR3 region has 15 residues. Germline values: CDR1 KGHSH, CDR2 LQKENI. The CDR3 protein is CASSQGGLSYNEQFF. CDR3 DNA sequence: TGTGCCAGCTCACAAGGGGGCTTATCCTACAATGAGCAGTTCTTC.

The CDR3 here is CSARDAGIETQYF. CDR3 nucleotide sequence: TGCAGTGCTAGAGATGCGGGGATAGAGACCCAGTACTTC. The rearrangement links TRBV20-1 to TRBJ2-5; a weak D match, TRBD2 (6 bases). V lost 0 bases and J 4 bases, leaving 9 bases between the germline ends. The CDR3 consists of 13 residues. The germline V gene encodes CDR1 DFQATT and CDR2 SNEGSKA (reference sequence).

The V gene is TRBV7-2, the J gene TRBJ1-5; D gene ambiguous. V lost 5 bases, J lost 6 bases, and 17 bases lay in between. CDR1 and CDR2 from the germline V gene are SGHTA and FQGNSA. This CDR3 contains 15 residues. The CDR3 coding sequence is TGTGCCAGCAGCCCCTGGGCGAACAAGGGTCAGCCCCAGCATTTT. Protein sequence: CASSPWANKGQPQHF. The whole variable domain, remainder taken from reference TRBV7-2 and TRBJ1-5, is GAGVSQSPSNKVTEKGKDVELRCDPISGHTALYWYRQSLGQGLEFLIYFQGNSAPDKSGLPSDRFSAERTGGSVSTLTIQRTQQEDSAVYLCASSPWANKGQPQHFGDGTRLSIL.

The V and J genes are TRBV27 and TRBJ2-2; D tentatively reads TRBD1 or TRBD2 (5 bases each). V lost 6 bases and J 7 bases, leaving 24 bases between the germline ends. There are 17 residues in the CDR3. Looked up from germline, CDR1 is MNHEY and CDR2 is SMNVEV (reference sequence). The CDR3 DNA reads TGTGCCAGCAGCCTAGTGGGAGTGCAGGGTCAAGGCGGGGAGCTGTTTTTT. It encodes CASSLVGVQGQGGELFF.

This clonotype showed up just a few times. The chain links TRBV29-1 to TRBJ2-3; a possible D gene is TRBD2 (6 bases). V was cut by 4 bases and J by 0 bases, with 8 bases left in between. Germline V gene data show CDR1 as SQVTM and CDR2 as ANQGSEA. This CDR3 has 13 residues. CDR3 sequence (DNA): TGCAGCGTTGTCGGACTAAGCACAGATACGCAGTATTTT. It translates to CSVVGLSTDTQYF.

This clonotype was picked up many times. The V and J genes are TRBV5-1 and TRBJ1-2; 12 bases are a match to TRBD1. This CDR3 spans 17 amino acids. Germline V CDR1 and CDR2: SGHRS, YFSETQ. V lost 1 base, J lost 2 bases, and 6 bases stayed unmatched. CDR3 amino acids: CASSLKGQGAVNYGYTF. The CDR3 DNA reads as TGCGCCAGCAGCTTGAAGGGACAGGGGGCCGTCAACTATGGCTACACCTTC.

This clonotype appeared a few times. The chain uses TRBV6-1 and TRBJ1-5; D unresolved. The CDR3 runs to 16 residues. Looked up from germline, CDR1 is MNHNS and CDR2 is SASEGT. V was shortened by 0 bases and J by 1 base, with 10 bases between the two germline ends. The DNA for the CDR3 is TGTGCCAGCAGTGAAGCGGCGGCTTGGAGCAATCAGCCCCAGCATTTT. Protein product: CASSEAAAWSNQPQHF.

This clonotype was seen a few times. V gene TRBV6-1 combines with J gene TRBJ1-5; D is undetermined. Germline V gene sequence: CDR1 MNHNS, CDR2 SASEGT. The V gene lost 7 bases and the J gene lost 7 bases, with 17 bases spanning the gap. This CDR3 is 14 amino acids long. Written as DNA, the CDR3 is TGTGCCAGCACCCGGTTTGAGTCCGGCCAGCCCCAGCATTTT. Protein: CASTRFESGQPQHF.

The sample holds a few counts of this clonotype. The gene calls are TRBV12-3 or TRBV12-4 and TRBJ2-1; D perhaps matches TRBD1 (6 bases). This CDR3 is 15 amino acids long. V lost 8 bases and J lost 8, with 22 bases in between. The CDR3 nucleotides read TGTGCCAGCTCAAAAGCGGCGGCAGGGGTGGATGAGCAGTTCTTC. It encodes CASSKAAAGVDEQFF.

The table lists this clonotype with a few counts. The chain employs TRBV7-8 and TRBJ2-1; 8 positions match TRBD2. Per germline, CDR1 SGHVS and CDR2 FQNEAQ. CDR3 length equals 16 residues. V lost 3 bases to trimming and J lost 6 bases; unmatched junction nucleotides: 10. The CDR3 protein is CASSFPGGGLGNEQFF. The CDR3 bases are TGTGCCAGCAGCTTCCCGGGGGGGGGGCTCGGCAATGAGCAGTTCTTC.

This clonotype was picked up many times. The V gene is TRBV20-1, the J gene TRBJ1-5; possible D gene TRBD1, 6 bases. CDR1 DFQATT and CDR2 SNEGSKA come from the germline V gene (reference sequence). The ends were cut back, 5 bases at V and 4 bases at J, with 12 bases in the middle. The CDR3 has 13 amino acids. The CDR3, as DNA: TGCAGTGCTTACAGGGAGGCGAATCAGCCCCAGCATTTT. Translating it yields CSAYREANQPQHF.